This T cell receptor (beta chain) was sequenced in a study of T cell repertoires in cytomegalovirus infection. Study background: Newly reported HLA-C-restricted and thoroughly characterized HLA-B-restricted CMV epitopes were employed. Indications came from public TCR beta signatures; they pointed to CMV infection and to a matching HLA type. General study points: Identification of carriers of CMV plus the relevant HLA was performed using cumulative public TCR beta family frequency. Ex vivo, HLA-C-restricted CMV-specific TCR beta clonotypes prevailed over the rest of the response.

V gave up 2 bases and J gave up 6 bases, with 16 bases separating them. The V gene's germline CDR1 is SGHDT and CDR2 YYEEEE. The CDR3 runs 15 residues. TCRdb called the reads again in MiXCR, with one record for every CDR3 protein. In the table there are about 63,000 distinct CDR3 sequences, just over 20% of which are singletons. To note about this clonotype: The target antigen is unknown.

Specimen: CD8+ T cells from cultured PBMCs, collected from culture after CMV antigen stimulation. This chain links TRBV5-6 with TRBJ2-3; D gene unclear. The TCR was taken from a human donor in good health (CMV status not recorded). Some clones in this sample may be carry-over from other donors' samples. CDR3 nucleotide sequence: TGTGCCAGCAGCTTCCGGACGGGCAGGTGGGATACGCAGTATTTT. Translating gives CASSFRTGRWDTQYF. Full variable domain (rest looked up from reference TRBV5-6 and TRBJ2-3): DAGVTQSPTHLIKTRGQQVTLRCSPKSGHDTVSWYQQALGQGPQFIFQYYEEEERQRGNFPDRFSGHQFPNYSSELNVNALLLGDSALYLCASSFRTGRWDTQYFGPGTRLTVL.